These 5 T cell receptor beta chains share one sample of origin, sequenced in a study of monozygotic twins with inflammatory bowel disease. TCRdb reprocessed the 5' RACE reads, with one entry per CDR3 protein and no DNA. The sample has just over 300,000 distinct CDR3 sequences; the top ten hold 5.6%. Sequencing was done on a sample of blood. The receptors stem from a human donor with ulcerative colitis or Crohn's disease, or a healthy co-twin of an affected twin (not recorded which).

The chain joins TRBV20-1 to TRBJ2-2. Germline CDR1 and CDR2: DFQATT and SNEGSKA (reference sequence). CDR3 length: 14 residues. Here the CDR3 reads CSARGLANTGELFF.

The gene calls are TRBV27 and TRBJ2-3; TCRdb selects TRBD1, and the lack of DNA leaves this call unchecked. Germline CDR1 MNHEY, CDR2 SMNVEV (reference sequence). The CDR3 loop spans 15 amino acids. The CDR3 sequence is CASSPQGRRADTQYF.

The chain carries TRBV20-1 and TRBJ2-2; TCRdb selects TRBD2, and the lack of DNA leaves this call unchecked. CDR1 DFQATT and CDR2 SNEGSKA come from the germline V gene (reference sequence). The CDR3 has 19 amino acids. The chain's CDR3 is CSASPPRGSGGENTGELFF.

The V call is TRBV9, the J call TRBJ2-5. Germline CDR1 reads SGDLS; CDR2 reads YYNGEE. There are 13 residues in the CDR3. This CDR3 is CASSLSPVEAQYF. The full variable domain, in which reference TRBV9 and TRBJ2-5 provide the parts outside the CDR3, is DSGVTQTPKHLITATGQRVTLRCSPRSGDLSVYWYQQSLDQGLQFLIQYYNGEERAKGNILERFSAQQFPDLHSELNLSSLELGDSALYFCASSLSPVEAQYFGPGTRLLVL.

The rearrangement joins TRBV3-1 to TRBJ2-7; absent DNA, TCRdb's TRBD1 call cannot be checked. Germline V lookup: CDR1 LGHDT, CDR2 YNNKEL (reference sequence). The CDR3 is 19 residues long. The CDR3 reads CASSPIPKTGTRMSYEQYF.